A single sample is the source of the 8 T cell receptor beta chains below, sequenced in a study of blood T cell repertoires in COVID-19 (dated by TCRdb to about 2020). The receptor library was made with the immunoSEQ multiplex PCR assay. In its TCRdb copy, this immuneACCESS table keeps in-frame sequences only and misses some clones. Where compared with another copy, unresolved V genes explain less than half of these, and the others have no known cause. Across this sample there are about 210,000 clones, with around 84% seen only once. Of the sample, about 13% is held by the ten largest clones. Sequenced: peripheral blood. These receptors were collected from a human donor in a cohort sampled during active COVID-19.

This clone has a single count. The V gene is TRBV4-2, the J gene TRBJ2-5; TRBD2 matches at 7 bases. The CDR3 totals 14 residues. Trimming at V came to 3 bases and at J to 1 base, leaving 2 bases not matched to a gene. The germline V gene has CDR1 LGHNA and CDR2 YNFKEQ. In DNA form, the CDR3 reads TGTGCCAGCAGCCAGAGGGAGGGCCAAGAGACCCAGTACTTC. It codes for CASSQREGQETQYF.

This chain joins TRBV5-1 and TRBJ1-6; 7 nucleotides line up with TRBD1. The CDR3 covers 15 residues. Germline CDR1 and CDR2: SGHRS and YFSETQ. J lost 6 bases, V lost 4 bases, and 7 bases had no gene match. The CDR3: CASSPRQGGNSPLHF. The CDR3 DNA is TGCGCCAGCAGCCCTCGACAGGGTGGTAATTCACCCCTCCACTTT.

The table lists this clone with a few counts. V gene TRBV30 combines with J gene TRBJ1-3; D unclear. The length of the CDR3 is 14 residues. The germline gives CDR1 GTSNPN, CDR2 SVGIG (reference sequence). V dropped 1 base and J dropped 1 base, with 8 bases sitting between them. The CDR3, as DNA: TGTGCCTGGAGTGGGCGGCGATCTGGAAACACCATATATTTT. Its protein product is CAWSGRRSGNTIYF. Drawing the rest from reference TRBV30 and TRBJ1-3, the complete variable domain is SQTIHQWPATLVQPVGSPLSLECTVEGTSNPNLYWYRQAAGRGLQLLFYSVGIGQISSEVPQNLSASRPQDRQFILSSKKLLLSDSGFYLCAWSGRRSGNTIYFGEGSWLTVV.

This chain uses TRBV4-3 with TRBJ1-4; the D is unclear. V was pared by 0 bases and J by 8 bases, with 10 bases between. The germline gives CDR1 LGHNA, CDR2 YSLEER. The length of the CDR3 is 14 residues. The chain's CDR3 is CASSQDLRREKLFF. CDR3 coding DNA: TGCGCCAGCAGCCAAGATCTGCGCCGGGAAAAACTGTTTTTT.

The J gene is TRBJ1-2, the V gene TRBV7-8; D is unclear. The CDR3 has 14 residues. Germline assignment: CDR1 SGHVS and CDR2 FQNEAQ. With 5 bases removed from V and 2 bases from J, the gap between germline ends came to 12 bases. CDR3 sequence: CASSRLTHNYGYTF. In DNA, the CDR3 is TGTGCCAGCAGCCGGTTGACACACAACTATGGCTACACCTTC.

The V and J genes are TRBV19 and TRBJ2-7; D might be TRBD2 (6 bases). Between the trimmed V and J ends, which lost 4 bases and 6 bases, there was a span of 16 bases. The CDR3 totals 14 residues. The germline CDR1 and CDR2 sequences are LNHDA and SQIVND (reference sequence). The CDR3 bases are TGTGCCAGTAGTAAGGCTAGCGCCGCCCCCGAGCAGTACTTC. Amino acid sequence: CASSKASAAPEQYF.

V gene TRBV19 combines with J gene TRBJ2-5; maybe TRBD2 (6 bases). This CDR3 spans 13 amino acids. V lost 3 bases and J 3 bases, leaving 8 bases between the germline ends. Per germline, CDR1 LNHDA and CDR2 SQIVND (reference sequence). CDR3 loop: CASSILAEETQYF. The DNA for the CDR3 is TGTGCCAGTAGTATTTTAGCGGAAGAGACCCAGTACTTC.

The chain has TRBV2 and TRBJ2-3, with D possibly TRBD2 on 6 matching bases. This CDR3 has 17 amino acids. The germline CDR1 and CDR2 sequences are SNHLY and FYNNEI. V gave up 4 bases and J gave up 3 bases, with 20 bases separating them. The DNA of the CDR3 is TGTGCCAGCAGTGGGGCTTTTAGCGCTGCGGGGACAGATACGCAGTATTTT. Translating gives CASSGAFSAAGTDTQYF.